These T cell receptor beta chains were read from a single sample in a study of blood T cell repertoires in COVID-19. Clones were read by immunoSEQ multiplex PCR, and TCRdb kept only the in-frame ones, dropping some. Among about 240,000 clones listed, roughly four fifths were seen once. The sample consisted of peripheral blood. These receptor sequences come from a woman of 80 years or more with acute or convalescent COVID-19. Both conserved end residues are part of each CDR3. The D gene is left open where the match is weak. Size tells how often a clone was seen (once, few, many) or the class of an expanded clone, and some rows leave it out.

DNA: TGTGCCATCAAACCGACAGATTATCAGCCCCAGCATTTT
CDR3: CAIKPTDYQPQHF
D: .
V: TRBV10-3
size: once
J: TRBJ1-5

DNA: TGTGCCAGCAGTTACTCGTCCCTCTCCTATAATTCACCCCTCCACTTT
CDR3: CASSYSSLSYNSPLHF
D: .
V: TRBV6-5
size: .
J: TRBJ1-6

DNA: TGTGCCAGCAGTGAAGCCACGGGACATTTCACCCCAATGAAAGACATTCAGTACTTC
CDR3: CASSEATGHFTPMKDIQYF
D: .
V: TRBV6-1
size: .
J: TRBJ2-4

DNA: TGTGCCAGCAGCTTAGCCTTGGACAGTAACTATGGCTACACCTTC
CDR3: CASSLALDSNYGYTF
D: .
V: TRBV7-9
size: .
J: TRBJ1-2

DNA: TGTGCCAGCAGTTTCGGCTACGAGCAGTACTTC
CDR3: CASSFGYEQYF
D: .
V: TRBV27
size: .
J: TRBJ2-7

DNA: TGTGCCAGCAGTGAAAGAGGGACAGGGGGTCGGTCACCCCTCCACTTT
CDR3: CASSERGTGGRSPLHF
D: TRBD1
V: TRBV6-1
size: many
J: TRBJ1-6

DNA: TGTGCCAGCAGCGGCGGGACAGGGAAGGAGACCCAGTACTTC
CDR3: CASSGGTGKETQYF
D: TRBD1
V: TRBV7-2
size: .
J: TRBJ2-5

DNA: TGTGCCAGCAGTTGGACAGGGGGGTTAACTGAAGCTTTCTTT
CDR3: CASSWTGGLTEAFF
D: TRBD1
V: TRBV3-1/TRBV3-2
size: .
J: TRBJ1-1

DNA: TGTGCCTGCCGGGACAGGGACGCCGGGGAGCTGTTTTTT
CDR3: CACRDRDAGELFF
D: TRBD1
V: TRBV7-9
size: few
J: TRBJ2-2

DNA: TGTGCCTGGAGTGTAAGCAGGGGTGGCTACGAGCAGTACTTC
CDR3: CAWSVSRGGYEQYF
D: .
V: TRBV30
size: few
J: TRBJ2-7

DNA: TGCGCCAGCAGCTTGTTGACAGGTCCCCACGAGCAGTACTTC
CDR3: CASSLLTGPHEQYF
D: .
V: TRBV5-1
size: .
J: TRBJ2-7

DNA: TGTGCCAGCGGAGGGTTCTCTGGAAACACCATATATTTT
CDR3: CASGGFSGNTIYF
D: .
V: TRBV6-5
size: .
J: TRBJ1-3

DNA: TGTGCCAGCAGTTCCTCCGGGACAGGGGTGAGGGGCTACACCTTC
CDR3: CASSSSGTGVRGYTF
D: TRBD1
V: TRBV27
size: .
J: TRBJ1-2

DNA: TGTGCCTCTATGGGCCTACTAGCGGGGACTAGCACAGATACGCAGTATTTT
CDR3: CASMGLLAGTSTDTQYF
D: TRBD2
V: TRBV10-3
size: once
J: TRBJ2-3

DNA: TGTGCCAGCAGTTCCCCGACAGGGGAGGTATGGCCCCAGCATTTT
CDR3: CASSSPTGEVWPQHF
D: TRBD1
V: TRBV28
size: few
J: TRBJ1-5

DNA: TGTGCCAGCAGCTTTGACAGGGGACGTGAAAAACTGTTTTTT
CDR3: CASSFDRGREKLFF
D: TRBD1
V: TRBV5-5
size: few
J: TRBJ1-4

DNA: TGTGCCATCACCAGCAGGGACACTGAAGCTTTCTTT
CDR3: CAITSRDTEAFF
D: .
V: TRBV10-3
size: .
J: TRBJ1-1

DNA: TGTGCCAGCAGCTTGGGGAGGGAAGATCAGCCCCAGCATTTT
CDR3: CASSLGREDQPQHF
D: .
V: TRBV5-5
size: .
J: TRBJ1-5

DNA: TGTGCCAGCAGCCTCGACAGGGGAATCGAAAATTCACCCCTCCACTTT
CDR3: CASSLDRGIENSPLHF
D: TRBD1
V: TRBV5-8
size: .
J: TRBJ1-6

DNA: TGTGCCAGTCGCAGGGGGCGAGATCCCGGGGAGCTGTTTTTT
CDR3: CASRRGRDPGELFF
D: TRBD1
V: TRBV19
size: .
J: TRBJ2-2

DNA: TGTGCCAGCAGCCTTGAACGGTATGAGCAGTTCTTC
CDR3: CASSLERYEQFF
D: .
V: TRBV7-2
size: few
J: TRBJ2-1

DNA: TGTGCCAGCAGCTTGGCCGGGGCAGGGGGGAGGACTGAAGCTTTCTTT
CDR3: CASSLAGAGGRTEAFF
D: TRBD1
V: TRBV5-4
size: .
J: TRBJ1-1